What follows are 21 T cell receptor beta chains derived from one specimen sequenced in a study of control samples from healthy donors and cancer patients. Sequenced by immunoSEQ multiplex PCR; TCRdb stores in-frame clones only, minus some. Found here are around 150,000 clones, about nine tenths of them singletons; the top ten hold over 4.5%. The source material was blood. The source is a man aged 25-40 years in good health.

The chain combines TRBV18 with TRBJ1-5; possible D gene TRBD1, 6 bases. The CDR3 is 15 residues long. The germline V gene has CDR1 KGHSH and CDR2 LQKENI. V lost 1 base and J 0 bases, leaving 7 bases between the germline ends. The CDR3 DNA follows: TGTGCCAGCTCACCACGGACAGATAGCAATCAGCCCCAGCATTTT. Protein sequence: CASSPRTDSNQPQHF.

This clone was detected only once. The V call is TRBV28, the J call TRBJ1-5; D is perhaps TRBD1 (5 bases). Trimming took 5 bases from V and 9 from J, leaving 20 bases between them. From germline, CDR1 is MDHEN and CDR2 SYDVKM. This CDR3 comprises 15 residues. CDR3 sequence reads: CASSGAGERKGPQHF. In nucleotides, the CDR3 is TGTGCCAGCAGTGGGGCGGGTGAACGGAAGGGGCCCCAGCATTTT.

The CDR3 protein is CASHKTGLYGYTF. CDR3 DNA sequence: TGTGCCAGCCACAAGACAGGGCTCTATGGCTACACCTTC. The chain uses TRBV6-5 and TRBJ1-2; 7 bases fit TRBD1. The ends lost 8 bases at V and 4 bases at J; junction bases unmatched: 7. Germline CDR1 and CDR2: MNHEY and SVGAGI. The CDR3 extends over 13 amino acids.

This clone appeared a single time. The chain recombines TRBV4-3 with TRBJ2-7; either TRBD1 or TRBD2 may supply D (6 bases each). This CDR3 has 13 amino acids. V was pared by 3 bases and J by 5 bases, with 11 bases between. Germline V CDR1 and CDR2: LGHNA, YSLEER. In DNA, the CDR3 is TGCGCCAGCAGCCAGAGGGGGGCAAACGAGCAGTACTTC. Its translation: CASSQRGANEQYF.

The rearrangement joins TRBV2 to TRBJ2-3; the D gene is possibly TRBD2 (5 bases). Germline V gene data show CDR1 as SNHLY and CDR2 as FYNNEI. There are 15 residues in the CDR3. The ends were cut back, 4 bases at V and 3 bases at J, with 14 bases in the middle. Here the CDR3 reads CASSVRVEGTDTQYF. The CDR3 coding sequence is TGTGCCAGCAGTGTGAGGGTTGAGGGAACAGATACGCAGTATTTT.

This chain joins TRBV5-3 and TRBJ2-7; 12 bases line up with TRBD1. TRBV5-3 is treated as an ORF (open reading frame) with a function not yet certain. With V trimmed by 2 bases and J by 6 bases, 3 bases remained unmatched. The CDR3 is 14 amino acids. CDR3 sequence reads: CARSFGGQGAEQYF. DNA of the CDR3: TGTGCCAGAAGCTTTGGGGGACAGGGGGCCGAGCAGTACTTC.

Here the CDR3 reads CASSQRAGVNTGELFF. The CDR3 nucleotides read TGTGCCAGCAGCCAAAGAGCGGGGGTGAACACCGGGGAGCTGTTTTTT. V gene TRBV3-1 (or the pseudogene TRBV3-2) combines with J gene TRBJ2-2; 8 nucleotides align to TRBD2. The CDR3 covers 16 residues. Germline lookup yields CDR1 LGHDT and CDR2 YNNKEL (reference sequence). Trimming at V came to 2 bases and at J to 1 base, leaving 3 bases not matched to a gene.

This chain uses TRBV9 with TRBJ2-5, with D possibly called TRBD1 or TRBD2 (5 bases each). CDR1 is SGDLS, CDR2 YYNGEE, per germline. V lost 0 bases and J 7 bases, leaving 13 bases between the germline ends. The CDR3 contains 14 residues. The CDR3, as DNA: TGTGCCAGCAGCGTAGTGGGGGACGGAGGGACCCAGTACTTC. Translated: CASSVVGDGGTQYF.

This chain links TRBV3-1 (or the pseudogene TRBV3-2) with TRBJ2-2; TRBD2 is a possible D gene (6 bases). Deletions cut 10 bases from V and 7 bases from J, with 22 bases between. There are 15 residues in the CDR3. Germline V CDR1 and CDR2: LGHDT, YNNKEL (reference sequence). The CDR3, as DNA: TGTGCCAAGACTCCGGGACTTCTCGTTAGCGGGGAGCTGTTTTTT. The encoded protein is CAKTPGLLVSGELFF.

The chain combines TRBV18 with TRBJ1-6; tentative D call: TRBD1 (5 bases). The CDR3 runs 15 residues. CDR1 and CDR2 (germline): KGHSH, LQKENI. Trimming removed 3 bases from V and 7 bases from J, with 13 bases in between. The CDR3 spells CASSPRDGKNSPLHF. CDR3 nucleotide sequence: TGTGCCAGCTCACCTCGGGACGGGAAGAATTCACCCCTCCACTTT.

The CDR3 DNA is TGTGCCAGCAGCTTCGGGACTAACGACTACGAGCAGTACTTC. Translated, it gives CASSFGTNDYEQYF. The chain recombines TRBV11-1 with TRBJ2-7; the match to TRBD2 covers 7 bases. V lost 3 bases and J lost 3; bases outside the gene matches: 5. Germline V CDR1 and CDR2: SGHAT, FQDESV (reference sequence). The CDR3 is made up of 14 amino acids.

The V gene is TRBV5-6, the J gene TRBJ1-2; D is unresolved. V lost 4 bases to trimming and J lost 4 bases, with 11 bases between them. Germline CDR1 SGHDT, CDR2 YYEEEE. This CDR3 is built from 13 residues. The chain's CDR3 is CASSPTRSYGYTF. CDR3 DNA: TGTGCCAGCAGCCCCACACGGTCCTATGGCTACACCTTC.

The chain links TRBV11-3 to TRBJ2-3; D is possibly TRBD1 or TRBD2 (5 bases each). Trimming took off 1 base at V and 9 bases at J, with 11 bases between the two ends. CDR3 length: 13 amino acids. From germline, CDR1 is SGHNT and CDR2 YENEEA. CDR3 loop: CASSLAPEGTQYF. The CDR3 DNA reads TGTGCCAGCAGCTTAGCACCAGAGGGGACGCAGTATTTT.

This clone was observed a few times. The rearrangement joins TRBV10-3 to TRBJ2-1; 13 positions match TRBD2. This CDR3 has 17 amino acids. Per germline, CDR1 ENHRY and CDR2 SYGVKD. The ends lost 0 bases at V and 9 bases at J; junction bases unmatched: 8. The CDR3 DNA reads TGTGCCATCAGTGAGTCGATTGGACTAGCGGGAGAAGGTGAGCAGTTCTTC. It specifies CAISESIGLAGEGEQFF.

V and J are TRBV5-1 and TRBJ2-5; 10 bases are shared with TRBD1. The CDR3 covers 16 residues. In germline, CDR1 is SGHRS, CDR2 YFSETQ. The J segment lost 4 bases and the V segment lost 1 base, leaving 7 bases of the junction unmatched. The CDR3 here is CASSLTGQGVSETQYF. The CDR3 region has the DNA TGCGCCAGCAGCTTGACTGGACAGGGGGTCTCAGAGACCCAGTACTTC.

The V call is TRBV9, the J call TRBJ1-3; D gene unclear. From germline, CDR1 is SGDLS and CDR2 YYNGEE. V gave up 0 bases and J gave up 1 base, with 11 bases separating them. There are 16 residues in the CDR3. The CDR3 loop is CASSVDTGVSGNTIYF. The CDR3 DNA is TGTGCCAGCAGCGTAGATACGGGAGTTTCTGGAAACACCATATATTTT.

The V gene is TRBV2, the J gene TRBJ2-6; D not resolved. This CDR3 contains 16 residues. From germline, CDR1 is SNHLY and CDR2 FYNNEI. V dropped 0 bases and J dropped 2 bases, with 8 bases sitting between them. The chain's CDR3 is CASSEAGTPGANVLTF. The DNA of the CDR3 is TGTGCCAGCAGTGAAGCGGGCACCCCTGGGGCCAACGTCCTGACTTTC.

The chain recombines TRBV4-1 with TRBJ2-3, with TRBD1 identical over 9 bases. V trimming: 5 bases; J trimming: 9 bases; junction bases outside the gene matches: 6. Germline-derived CDR1 and CDR2 are MGHRA and YSYEKL. CDR3 length equals 13 residues. The CDR3 coding sequence is TGCGCCAGCAGCACCCGGACAGGGGACACGCAGTATTTT. Translating it yields CASSTRTGDTQYF.

The gene calls are TRBV12-5 and TRBJ2-1, with TRBD2 matching over 7 bases. V shed 1 base and J 7 bases; nucleotides not matched to a gene: 4. The CDR3 contains 14 residues. Germline lookup yields CDR1 LGHNT and CDR2 FRNRAP. The CDR3 sequence: CASGLGLAVNEQFF. For the CDR3, the DNA is TGTGCTAGTGGTTTGGGACTAGCAGTAAATGAGCAGTTCTTC.

The chain is built from TRBV12-5 and TRBJ2-5; TRBD2 aligns across 13 bases. This CDR3 region has 17 residues. V lost 5 bases, J lost 2 bases, and 8 bases stayed unmatched. Germline V gene sequence: CDR1 LGHNT, CDR2 FRNRAP. The CDR3, as DNA: TGTGCTAGTGGTCGATATCCACTAGCGGGGGGGCAAGAGACCCAGTACTTC. Its protein is CASGRYPLAGGQETQYF.

This chain links TRBV11-2 with TRBJ1-3; D is unresolved. Per germline, CDR1 SGHAT and CDR2 FQNNGV. This CDR3 is 13 amino acids long. V was shortened by 0 bases and J by 3 bases, with 3 bases between the two germline ends. The CDR3 DNA reads as TGTGCCAGCAGCTTAGAACTTGGAAACACCATATATTTT. Protein sequence: CASSLELGNTIYF.